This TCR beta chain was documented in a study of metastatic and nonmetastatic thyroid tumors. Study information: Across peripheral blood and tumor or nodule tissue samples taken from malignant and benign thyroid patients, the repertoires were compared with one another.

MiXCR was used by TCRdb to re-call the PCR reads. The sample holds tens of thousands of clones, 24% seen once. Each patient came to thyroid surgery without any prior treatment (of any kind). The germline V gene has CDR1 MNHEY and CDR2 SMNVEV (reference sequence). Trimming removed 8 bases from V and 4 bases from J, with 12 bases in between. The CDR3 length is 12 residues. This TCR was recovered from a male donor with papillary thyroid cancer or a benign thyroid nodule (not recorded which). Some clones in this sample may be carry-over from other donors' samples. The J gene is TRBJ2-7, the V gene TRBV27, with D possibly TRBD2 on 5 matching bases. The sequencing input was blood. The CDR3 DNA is TGTGCCAGCGGACGGGATCCTTACGAGCAGTACGTC. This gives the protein CASGRDPYEQYV.